This T cell receptor beta chain was found in a study of cytotoxic CD8 clonotypes in ibrutinib-treated CLL. Study-wide context: The subjects consisted of approximately ten relapsed/refractory and fewer than 16 treatment-naive individuals, with around 17 IGHV unmutated.

This clone was seen only a few times. Its target is unknown. Study-wide results and caveats: T-cell clonality at baseline went above that of age-matched healthy donors and rose and fell with circulating CD8+ T-cell counts.

The CDR3 runs 14 residues. V gave up 1 base and J gave up 5 bases; unmatched junction bases: 3. CDR1 and CDR2 from the germline V gene are SGHTA and FQGNSA. Using immunoSEQ multiplex PCR, the repertoire was profiled, and TCRdb retains in-frame clones only, with some absent. The sample holds 85,000 or so clones, roughly three quarters seen once. The sequence came from a human donor with chronic lymphocytic leukemia. This specimen consisted of PBMCs, obtained after 12 months of ibrutinib treatment. The chain employs TRBV7-2 and TRBJ2-3; TRBD2 agrees at 7 bases. This chain's CDR3 is CASSLGDYQDTQYF. The CDR3 DNA follows: TGTGCCAGCAGCTTAGGGGACTACCAAGATACGCAGTATTTT.